This is a list of T cell receptor beta chains from one sample in a study of radiotherapy plus CTLA-4 blockade in lung cancer. Profiling relied on immunoSEQ multiplex PCR, and the TCRdb table lists in-frame clones only, not all of them. The sample yields 56,000 or so clones, roughly 80% seen once. The source material was peripheral blood, sampled from a patient treated with radiotherapy plus ipilimumab. The source is a human donor with non-small cell lung cancer who had a partial response to radiotherapy plus ipilimumab. CDR3s include the opening cysteine and the closing phenylalanine or tryptophan. Fields, in order: D gene, J gene, clone size, V gene, CDR3 DNA, CDR3 protein. D genes are given only for firm matches. Expanded clones get a size class; other rows say once, few or many, or leave the size out.

. TRBJ1-6 . TRBV25-1 TGTGCCAGCAGTGACGTCAGGGCACCCCAATATAATTCACCCCTCCACTTT CASSDVRAPQYNSPLHF
TRBD2 TRBJ2-7 . TRBV6-6 TGTGCCAGCACCCGGCGAGCGGGGCCCTACGAGCAGTACTTC CASTRRAGPYEQYF
TRBD1 TRBJ1-1 . TRBV5-4 TGTGCCAGCAGCTTGGGGCAGGGGGTGACTGAAGCTTTCTTT CASSLGQGVTEAFF
TRBD2 TRBJ2-3 . TRBV11-3 TGTGCCAGCAGCTTAGGAAGCGGGGAGGGAGATACGCAGTATTTT CASSLGSGEGDTQYF
. TRBJ2-1 few TRBV7-2 TGTGCCAGCAGCTTATATTACAATGAGCAGTTCTTC CASSLYYNEQFF
. TRBJ2-3 . TRBV7-8 TGTGCCAGCAGCTTAGTGGAGCGGGCTGTGGGTACGCAGTATTTT CASSLVERAVGTQYF
. TRBJ1-2 . TRBV2 TGTGCCAGCAGTGAACAGACAGCCCAGGGCTACACCTTC CASSEQTAQGYTF
TRBD2 TRBJ2-3 . TRBV5-1 TGCGCCAGCACGCTAGCGGGGGGCCCAGATACGCAGTATTTT CASTLAGGPDTQYF
. TRBJ2-7 . TRBV7-9 TGTGCCAGCAGACACCCTCGTTCGGGGTCTGAGCAGTACTTC CASRHPRSGSEQYF
TRBD1 TRBJ2-5 few TRBV19 TGTGCCAGTAGTCCAGAGGACAGGGGAGGAGAGACCCAGTACTTC CASSPEDRGGETQYF
TRBD1 TRBJ2-4 . TRBV5-6 TGTGCCAGCAGCGGAGGACAGGGATTCAAAAACATTCAGTACTTC CASSGGQGFKNIQYF
. TRBJ1-2 . TRBV5-1 TGCGCCAGCAGCTTGGTATGGCAGGGCACTGGCTACACCTTC CASSLVWQGTGYTF
TRBD2 TRBJ2-7 once TRBV7-9 TGTGCCAGCAGCTTAGTGGGACTAGCGGGCAGGTGGCACGAGCAGTACTTC CASSLVGLAGRWHEQYF
. TRBJ1-2 . TRBV5-4 TGTGCCAGCAGTTCGGCCCAGGGCAGCCTCAACTATGGCTACACCTTC CASSSAQGSLNYGYTF